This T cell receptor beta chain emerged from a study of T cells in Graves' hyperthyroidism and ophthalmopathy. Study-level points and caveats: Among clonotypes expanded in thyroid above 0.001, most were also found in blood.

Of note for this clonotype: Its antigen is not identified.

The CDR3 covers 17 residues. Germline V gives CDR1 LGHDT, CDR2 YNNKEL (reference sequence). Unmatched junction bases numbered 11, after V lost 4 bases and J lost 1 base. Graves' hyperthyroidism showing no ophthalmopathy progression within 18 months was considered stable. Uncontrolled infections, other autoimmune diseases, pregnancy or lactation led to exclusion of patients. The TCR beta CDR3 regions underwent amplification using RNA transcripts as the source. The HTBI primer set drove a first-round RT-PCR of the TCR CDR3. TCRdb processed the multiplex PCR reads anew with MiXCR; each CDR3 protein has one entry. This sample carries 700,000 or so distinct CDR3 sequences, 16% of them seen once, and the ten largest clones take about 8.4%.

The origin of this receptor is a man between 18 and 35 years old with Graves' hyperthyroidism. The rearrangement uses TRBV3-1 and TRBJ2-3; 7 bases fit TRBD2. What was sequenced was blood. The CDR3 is CASSRQSTSWGTDTQYF. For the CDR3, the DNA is TGTGCCAGCAGCCGCCAATCGACTAGCTGGGGCACAGATACGCAGTATTTT.